This T cell receptor beta chain was recorded in a study of T cells after yellow fever vaccination. TCRdb reprocessed the 5' RACE reads via MiXCR and lists one record per CDR3 protein. Here the sample spans more than 450,000 distinct CDR3 sequences, 21% being singletons. Per the germline V gene, CDR1 is SGHRS and CDR2 is YFSETQ. The CDR3 consists of 13 residues. The V end lost 4 bases, the J end lost 6 bases, and 12 bases lay between the germline ends. The sample in question was PBMCs, obtained approximately 20 days after the first yellow fever vaccination. The TCR originated in a man aged 18 to 29 who received the YFV17D yellow fever vaccine. The chain employs TRBV5-1 and TRBJ2-3; D not certain. The CDR3 DNA reads as TGCGCCAGCAGCCCGTTAATCCTTGATACGCAGTATTTT. Translated, it gives CASSPLILDTQYF.